The 22 T cell receptor beta chains below all came from one sample that was sequenced in a study of molecular identifiers for immune sequencing clone quantification. TCRdb used MiXCR to reprocess the PCR reads, holding one entry per CDR3 protein. The sample contains fewer than 350,000 distinct CDR3 sequences, over 20% of which appear only once. Sequenced: naive CD8+ T cells from blood, with Jurkat cell RNA spiked in. Indicated subset: FACS-sorted CD8+CD4-CCR7+CD45RA+ naive T cells. The receptors stem from a human donor in good health. Some libraries in this study had Jurkat cell RNA spiked in.

This clonotype appeared many times. This chain connects TRBV6-5 to TRBJ2-7; possibly TRBD2 for D (6 bases). Germline V gene data show CDR1 as MNHEY and CDR2 as SVGAGI. The CDR3 is 15 amino acids. The V end lost 0 bases, the J end lost 5 bases, and 14 bases lay between the germline ends. The CDR3 region is CASSYSTGGSDEQYF. The CDR3 region has the DNA TGTGCCAGCAGTTACTCGACCGGGGGTAGCGACGAGCAGTACTTC.

Notes on this clonotype: This likely comes from a read error, as the CDR3 has no conserved phenylalanine or tryptophan at its end. J is TRBJ2-5 and V is TRBV13; the D gene is possibly TRBD2 (5 bases). The V gene lost 8 bases and the J gene lost 8 bases, with 18 bases spanning the gap. The CDR3 totals 13 residues. In germline, CDR1 is PRHDT, CDR2 FYEKMQ (reference sequence). The CDR3 spells CASHEGSQGTQYL. Written as DNA, the CDR3 is TGTGCCAGCCACGAGGGTAGTCAAGGTACCCAGTACCTC.

This clonotype has ten or more counts. V and J are TRBV7-9 and TRBJ1-1; 8 positions agree with TRBD1. The CDR3 contains 13 residues. The germline V gene has CDR1 SEHNR and CDR2 FQNEAQ (reference sequence). V lost 6 bases and J lost 3; bases outside the gene matches: 3. The DNA of the CDR3 is TGTGCCAGCAGGCAGGGGGCAGACACTGAAGCTTTCTTT. Its protein product is CASRQGADTEAFF.

This chain joins TRBV29-1 and TRBJ2-2, with TRBD1 matching 9 bases. The CDR3 totals 14 residues. Germline CDR1 is SQVTM and CDR2 is ANQGSEA. Losses at the gene ends were 6 bases for V and 6 bases for J; bases not matched to a gene: 8. The chain's CDR3 is CSVAGTGSPGELFF. The DNA for the CDR3 is TGCAGCGTAGCCGGGACAGGGAGTCCCGGGGAGCTGTTTTTT.

This clonotype appeared many times. This chain uses TRBV27 with TRBJ2-3; D not certain. V gave up 6 bases and J gave up 1 base, with 14 bases separating them. The V gene's germline CDR1 is MNHEY and CDR2 SMNVEV (reference sequence). The CDR3 runs 15 residues. In DNA form, the CDR3 reads TGTGCCAGCAGCCCGGCCGGAATGGGCACAGATACGCAGTATTTT. Translation gives CASSPAGMGTDTQYF.

This clonotype was seen many times. The rearrangement uses TRBV10-3 and TRBJ1-2; 8 positions match TRBD1. The CDR3 extends over 15 amino acids. With V trimmed by 1 base and J by 7 bases, 8 bases remained unmatched. The germline gives CDR1 ENHRY, CDR2 SYGVKD. The DNA of the CDR3 is TGTGCCATCAGTGAGTTAGACAGGGGAGCGACTGGCTACACCTTC. As protein: CAISELDRGATGYTF.

This clonotype appeared many times. Germline and junction disagree at one end, which may indicate a read error. The gene calls are TRBV7-2 and TRBJ1-1, with D possibly TRBD1 on 6 matching bases. The CDR3 has 15 amino acids. CDR1 SGHTA and CDR2 FQGNSA come from the germline V gene. The CDR3 loop is CASSLALGGRTEAFF. DNA for the CDR3: TGTGCCAGCAGCCTAGCCTTGGGGGGGCGGACTGAAGCTTTCTTT.

The chain is built from TRBV20-1 and TRBJ2-7, with TRBD2 matching 9 bases. Germline CDR1 DFQATT, CDR2 SNEGSKA (reference sequence). V shed 7 bases and J 1 base; nucleotides not matched to a gene: 8. CDR3 length equals 14 residues. CDR3 sequence (DNA): TGCAGTGTTAGCGCGGGGGGGATATCCTACGAGCAGTACTTC. It encodes CSVSAGGISYEQYF.

This clonotype was counted ten times or more. The chain carries TRBV4-3 and TRBJ2-7; 7 nucleotides align to TRBD2. The junction had 10 bases not matched to a gene; V was cut back by 0 bases and J by 5 bases. Germline lookup yields CDR1 LGHNA and CDR2 YSLEER. The CDR3 length is 16 residues. The CDR3 nucleotides read TGCGCCAGCAGCCAAGATCCCAGCGGGGTCGGGCACGAGCAGTACTTC. This gives the protein CASSQDPSGVGHEQYF.

On this clonotype: A much larger clone differs from this one at a single base, so this may be a read error. The chain is built from TRBV27 and TRBJ2-3, with a weak D call TRBD1 (5 bases). CDR3 length: 13 amino acids. Germline V gives CDR1 MNHEY, CDR2 SMNVEV (reference sequence). In DNA form, the CDR3 reads TGTGCCAGCAGTTGGGCAGGGCCAGATACGCGGTATTTT. Protein: CASSWAGPDTRYF.

The V and J genes are TRBV3-1 and TRBJ2-7; 9 nucleotides align to TRBD2. The CDR3 length is 13 residues. V shed 5 bases, J shed 2 bases, and the junction held 1 base outside the gene matches. The germline gives CDR1 LGHDT, CDR2 YNNKEL (reference sequence). CDR3 coding DNA: TGTGCCAGCAGCGTAGCGGGGGCCTACGAGCAGTACTTC. Translated: CASSVAGAYEQYF.

Worth noting for this clonotype: A much larger clone sits a single nucleotide away, making a read error possible. The chain recombines TRBV20-1 with TRBJ2-3; the match to TRBD2 covers 7 bases. CDR3 length: 16 amino acids. CDR1 and CDR2 (germline): DFQATT, SNEGSKA (reference sequence). The CDR3 is CGARDPAGVRGDTQYF. CDR3 coding DNA: TGCGGTGCTAGAGATCCGGCGGGAGTCCGGGGGGATACGCAGTATTTT.

Comments on this clonotype: Being one base from a much bigger clone, this may be a read error. This chain uses TRBV14 with TRBJ2-3; 8 positions agree with TRBD1. The CDR3 is 17 residues long. The V gene's germline CDR1 is SGHDN and CDR2 FVKESK. With 0 bases clipped from V and 6 bases from J, the junction kept 11 bases outside the gene matches. CDR3 sequence (DNA): TGTGCCAGCAGCCAAGACTGGTCAGGGGGCGGACCGGATACGCAGTATTTT. It translates to CASSQDWSGGGPDTQYF.

This clonotype was found a few times. The V gene is TRBV7-9, the J gene TRBJ1-5; D is uncertain. Trimming left V 1 base short and J 4 bases short, with 20 bases between. The CDR3 consists of 18 residues. Germline CDR1 is SEHNR and CDR2 is FQNEAQ (reference sequence). The CDR3 is CASSLGPARSQANQPQHF. In DNA, the CDR3 is TGTGCCAGCAGCTTAGGTCCCGCTAGATCACAAGCTAATCAGCCCCAGCATTTT. Together with reference TRBV7-9 and TRBJ1-5, the CDR3 gives the full variable domain: DTGVSQNPRHKITKRGQNVTFRCDPISEHNRLYWYRQTLGQGPEFLTYFQNEAQLEKSRLLSDRFSAERPKGSFSTLEIQRTEQGDSAMYLCASSLGPARSQANQPQHFGDGTRLSIL.

About this clonotype: This may arise from a read error, as a much more abundant clone is one base away. The rearrangement links TRBV30 to TRBJ2-1; D is ambiguous. The CDR3 length is 12 residues. V was trimmed by 0 bases and J by 5 bases, leaving 5 bases between them. Germline-derived CDR1 and CDR2 are GTSNPN and SVGIG (reference sequence). Written as DNA, the CDR3 is TGTGCCTGGAGTGTTGCCCACAATGAGCAGTTCTTC. Protein product: CAWSVAHNEQFF.

Details on this clonotype: This sequence may be a read error, since a much larger clone differs from it by one base. The chain recombines TRBV19 with TRBJ1-4; D not resolved. Germline V gives CDR1 LNHDA, CDR2 SQIVND (reference sequence). This CDR3 region has 13 residues. The CDR3, as DNA: TGTGCCAGAAGTACCTTGGACAATGAAAAACTGTTTTTT. Its translation is CARSTLDNEKLFF.

Remarks on this clonotype: A read error may be the cause here, since a much bigger clone is one base away. The V and J genes are TRBV5-3 and TRBJ2-7; 11 bases fit TRBD1. TRBV5-3 is classed as an ORF, of uncertain function. CDR3 length: 20 residues. DNA for the CDR3: TGTGCCAGCAGCTTGCAGATTTTAGATCGGGACAGGGGGAAAGGTGACGAGCAGTGCTTC. Protein product: CASSLQILDRDRGKGDEQCF.

Ten or more counts support this clonotype. The chain carries TRBV7-9 and TRBJ1-4; TRBD1 might be the D (6 bases). The CDR3 contains 15 residues. Trimming removed 5 bases from V and 4 bases from J, with 14 bases in between. Germline lookup yields CDR1 SEHNR and CDR2 FQNEAQ (reference sequence). The CDR3 spells CASSQTLGGNEKLFF. The CDR3 nucleotides read TGTGCCAGCAGCCAAACACTAGGGGGTAATGAAAAACTGTTTTTT. The variable domain in full, completed from reference TRBV7-9 and TRBJ1-4, reads DTGVSQNPRHKITKRGQNVTFRCDPISEHNRLYWYRQTLGQGPEFLTYFQNEAQLEKSRLLSDRFSAERPKGSFSTLEIQRTEQGDSAMYLCASSQTLGGNEKLFFGSGTQLSVL.

Note on this clonotype: A much larger clone lies a single base off, so this may be a read error. The chain couples TRBV5-6 to TRBJ2-7; TRBD1 matches at 10 bases. This CDR3 is 14 amino acids long. V trimming: 4 bases; J trimming: 9 bases; junction bases outside the gene matches: 10. Germline V gene data show CDR1 as SGHDT and CDR2 as YYEEEE. CDR3 residues: CASSPGTGAFGQYF. Written as DNA, the CDR3 is TGTGCCAGCAGCCCCGGGACAGGGGCCTTTGGGCAGTACTTC.

The chain recombines TRBV3-2 with TRBJ2-5; the table's TRBD2 call for D was not verified on the DNA. TRBV3-2 is a documented pseudogene. The CDR3 is 19 residues long. The CDR3 sequence: CASNQDAAGKDKLQETQYF. The CDR3 DNA is TGTGCCAGCAACCAAGATGCGGCAGGGAAAGACAAATTACAAGAGACCCAGTACTTC.

This clonotype was recorded a few times. The chain has TRBV14 and TRBJ1-5, with 7 bases fitting TRBD1. Per the germline V gene, CDR1 is SGHDN and CDR2 is FVKESK. V shed 5 bases, J shed 3 bases, and the junction held 4 bases outside the gene matches. The CDR3 contains 14 residues. The CDR3 DNA reads as TGTGCCAGCAGCACACAGGGGATCAATCAGCCCCAGCATTTT. It translates to CASSTQGINQPQHF.

The table lists this clonotype with a few counts. This chain links TRBV9 with TRBJ2-3; possibly TRBD1 or TRBD2 for D (5 bases each). The CDR3 runs to 15 residues. V was shortened by 3 bases and J by 6 bases, with 17 bases between the two germline ends. CDR1 and CDR2 (germline): SGDLS, YYNGEE. The CDR3 here is CASSGGPNARDTQYF. The CDR3 nucleotides read TGTGCCAGCAGCGGGGGACCCAACGCTAGGGATACGCAGTATTTT.